The sample holds a few counts of the clone carrying this TCR beta chain. No antigen is known for it. Template switching, a step in the protocol, added a universal primer site, and cDNA carried unique molecular identifiers. Each CDR3 protein is one row after TCRdb ran MiXCR on the 5' RACE reads. The sample holds 300,000 to 400,000 distinct CDR3 sequences, 9% to 15% seen once. This sample was taken from a study of identical twins. General observations from the study: In cord blood, abundant beta clonotypes had fewer insertions; memory showed no trend. Twin pairs' shared out-of-frame alpha sequences were enriched in low generation probability.

Trimming stripped 1 base from V and 5 bases from J, with 10 bases between. Germline lookup yields CDR1 MDHEN and CDR2 SYDVKM. The CDR3 loop spans 14 amino acids. A further study also used this sample, focusing on yellow fever vaccine responses in identical twins. That paper adds: Twins' vaccine T cell response reportedly gave the appearance of partial convergence and partial personalization.

Sequencing was performed on CD8+ T cells sorted from blood. This TCR was recovered from a woman aged 18-30 years in good health. The rearrangement links TRBV28 to TRBJ2-3; D might be TRBD1 (5 bases). CDR3 nucleotides: TGTGCCAGCAGTTTATTAACAGGTCGAGATACGCAGTATTTT. Translating gives CASSLLTGRDTQYF.